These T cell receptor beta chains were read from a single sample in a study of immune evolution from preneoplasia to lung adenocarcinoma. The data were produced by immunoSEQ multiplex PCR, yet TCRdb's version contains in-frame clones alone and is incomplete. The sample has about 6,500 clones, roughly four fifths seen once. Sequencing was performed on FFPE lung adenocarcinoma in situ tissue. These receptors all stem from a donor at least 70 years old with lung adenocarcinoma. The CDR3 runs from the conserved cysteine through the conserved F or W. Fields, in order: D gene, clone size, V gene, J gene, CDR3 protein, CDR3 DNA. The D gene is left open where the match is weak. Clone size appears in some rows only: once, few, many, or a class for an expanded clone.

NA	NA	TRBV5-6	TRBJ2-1	CASRPVWGGGEVDEQFF	TGTGCCAGCAGGCCCGTCTGGGGAGGGGGAGAGGTCGATGAGCAGTTCTTC
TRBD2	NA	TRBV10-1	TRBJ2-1	CASSEAGGPDEQFF	TGCGCCAGCAGTGAAGCGGGGGGGCCCGATGAGCAGTTCTTC
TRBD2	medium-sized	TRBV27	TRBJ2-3	CASSATSGAQYF	TGTGCCAGCAGTGCCACTAGCGGGGCGCAGTATTTT
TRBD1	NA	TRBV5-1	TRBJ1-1	CASSSGLGDRAAFF	TGCGCCAGCAGCTCCGGTTTGGGGGACAGGGCTGCTTTCTTT
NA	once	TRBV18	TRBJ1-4	CASSPGLQSNEKLFF	TGTGCCAGCTCACCTGGCTTACAATCTAATGAAAAACTGTTTTTT
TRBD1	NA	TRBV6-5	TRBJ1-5	CARGQEVSNQPQHF	TGTGCCAGAGGACAGGAGGTCAGCAATCAGCCCCAGCATTTT
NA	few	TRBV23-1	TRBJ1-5	CASSQMWGGSQPQHF	TGCGCCAGCAGTCAAATGTGGGGGGGTAGTCAGCCCCAGCATTTT
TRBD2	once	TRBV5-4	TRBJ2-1	CASSPDSSGFNEQFF	TGTGCCAGCAGCCCAGATTCTAGCGGGTTTAATGAGCAGTTCTTC
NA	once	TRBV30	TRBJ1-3	CAWSVPGRPVNTIYF	TGTGCCTGGAGTGTACCGGGACGCCCGGTGAACACCATATATTTT
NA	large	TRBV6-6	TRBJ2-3	CASSYSSATDTQYF	TGTGCCAGCAGTTACTCTTCCGCCACAGATACGCAGTATTTT
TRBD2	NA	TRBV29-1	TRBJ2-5	CSVGTGTSDQETQYF	TGCAGCGTTGGGACCGGGACTAGCGACCAAGAGACCCAGTACTTC
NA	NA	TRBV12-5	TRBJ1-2	CASGLSENYGYTF	TGTGCTAGTGGTTTGTCAGAAAACTATGGCTACACCTTC
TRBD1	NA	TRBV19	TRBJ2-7	CASQGQGNEQYF	TGTGCCAGTCAAGGACAGGGGAACGAGCAGTACTTC
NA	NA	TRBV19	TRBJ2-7	CASSLLWGGGYEQYF	TGTGCCAGTAGTCTGCTTTGGGGAGGTGGATACGAGCAGTACTTC
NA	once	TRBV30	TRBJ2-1	CAWRNGGAPNEQFF	TGTGCCTGGAGGAACGGGGGAGCCCCAAATGAGCAGTTCTTC
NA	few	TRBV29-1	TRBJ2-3	CSVDEHAQYF	TGCAGCGTAGACGAGCACGCGCAGTATTTT
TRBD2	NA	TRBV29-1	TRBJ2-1	CSSGGLAGPNNEQFF	TGCAGCAGCGGTGGTCTAGCGGGACCCAATAATGAGCAGTTCTTC
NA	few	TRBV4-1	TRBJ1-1	CASSQVGGNTEAFF	TGCGCCAGCAGCCAAGTAGGGGGGAACACTGAAGCTTTCTTT
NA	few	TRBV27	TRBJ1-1	CASSPLTYTEAFF	TGTGCCAGCAGTCCCCTGACTTACACTGAAGCTTTCTTT
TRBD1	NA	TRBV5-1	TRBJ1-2	CASSLGQGMNGYTF	TGCGCCAGCAGCTTGGGACAGGGGATGAATGGCTACACCTTC
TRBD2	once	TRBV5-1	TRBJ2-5	CASRREGVETQYF	TGCGCCAGCAGACGGGAGGGCGTGGAGACCCAGTACTTC
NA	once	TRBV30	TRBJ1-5	CAWSAGSNQPQHF	TGTGCCTGGAGTGCGGGATCTAATCAGCCCCAGCATTTT
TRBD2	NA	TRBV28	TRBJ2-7	CASRPSGVKYEQYF	TGTGCCAGCCGGCCTAGCGGGGTTAAGTACGAGCAGTACTTC
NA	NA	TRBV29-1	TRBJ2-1	CSVAPRGVNEQFF	TGCAGCGTTGCCCCCAGGGGGGTCAATGAGCAGTTCTTC
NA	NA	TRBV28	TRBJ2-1	CASTPLAANEQFF	TGTGCCAGCACCCCTCTAGCCGCCAATGAGCAGTTCTTC
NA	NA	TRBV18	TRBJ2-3	CASSLPPGTDTQYF	TGTGCCAGCTCACTTCCACCAGGGACGGATACGCAGTATTTT
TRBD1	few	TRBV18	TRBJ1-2	CASSPRGTGGNYGYTF	TGTGCCAGCTCACCGCGGGGGACAGGGGGCAACTATGGCTACACCTTC
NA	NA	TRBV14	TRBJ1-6	CTSSQDFYSPLHF	TGTACCAGCAGTCAAGACTTTTATTCACCCCTCCACTTT
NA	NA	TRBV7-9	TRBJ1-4	CASSLIGEEIGEKLFF	TGTGCCAGCAGCTTAATTGGGGAGGAGATTGGGGAAAAACTGTTTTTT